This TCR beta chain is drawn from a study of blood T cell repertoires in COVID-19. Study-level background: Researchers got acute and convalescent COVID-19 samples from the United States, Italy and Spain. In each case, the material was cDNA or gDNA derived from T cells, B-cell-depleted T cells, or PBMCs.

The CDR3 loop spans 18 amino acids. Trimming removed 0 bases from V and 2 bases from J; junction bases left unmatched: 5. The V gene's germline CDR1 is LGHDT and CDR2 YNNKEL (reference sequence). Original data processing: How many nucleated cells were present was estimated from reference gene primer amplification. Clones were sequenced by immunoSEQ multiplex PCR, and TCRdb holds only the in-frame ones, with some missing. V, J and clone size reflect that table, while D and trimming were determined from the DNA. This table holds more than 85,000 clones, about 86% found once. Source material: peripheral blood. The gene calls are TRBV3-1 (or the pseudogene TRBV3-2) and TRBJ2-3; TRBD2 agrees at 13 bases. This sequence was found in a man aged 55 to 70 with acute or convalescent COVID-19. CDR3 loop: CASSQDKGLAGLTDTQYF. The CDR3 coding sequence is TGTGCCAGCAGCCAAGATAAGGGACTAGCGGGACTCACAGATACGCAGTATTTT.